This T cell receptor beta chain comes out of a study of cytomegalovirus exposure and HLA in healthy donors (dated by TCRdb to the late 2010s). Broadly, across the study: An earlier analysis of 587 of the donors reported 250 to 350 Gb of sequence data and about 120 million unique TCR beta sequences obtained from some 170 million T cells. Class I and class II HLA loci were covered by the typing at four-digit resolution. The number of typed donors differed by locus: roughly 620-640 for A, B, C, DRB1 and DQB1; 500 to 550 for DQA1; some 590 for DPA1; and around 450 for DPB1. An earlier analysis of approximately 640 of the donors applied high-throughput TCR beta sequencing to assess whether each TCR beta V gene segment acted as functional or pseudogenic. The genetic ancestry cluster associated with self-reported Caucasian donors included about four fifths of the approximately 410 genotyped donors. Because of strong linkage in the cohort, roughly five DR-DQ haplotypes were treated as single units for association and clustering. The study used immunosequencing to profile the T cell repertoires of under 700 subjects and linked those repertoires to cytomegalovirus serostatus. Besides the first cohort of roughly 700 subjects, a separate validation cohort made up of roughly 120 different subjects was used. The later analysis used no new phenotypic data to find candidate immune exposures, relying instead on TCR beta sequences and their occurrence across donors. The study combined high-throughput TCR immunosequencing, statistical association of individual TCRs with disease status, and machine learning to predict cytomegalovirus infection status. About 280 gigabases of sequencing data and 70 million to 100 million unique TCR sequences made up an early release that covered over 550 HLA-typed donors. Every discovery cohort repertoire had been produced on one sequencing platform. The study was designed to test whether signatures of past pathogen exposure could be identified by cataloging public T cell receptors. A later genetic analysis used genome-wide SNP genotypes for about three fifths of the 666 donors, treating that subset as a discovery cohort. On average, around 200,000 unique TCR beta nucleotide sequences were sequenced per donor among several hundred genotyped donors of the cohort, with 15% to 20% of those sequences being non-productive. Donor age, sex, ethnicity and CMV serostatus were compiled alongside the repertoire data. A later analysis re-analyzed previously published TCR beta repertoires from roughly 690 donors and added high-resolution HLA genotyping to study TCR occurrence patterns. Summary of the overall study and its limitations: According to a later analysis, most CMV-associated TCR beta chains appeared to be HLA-restricted, and the HLA associations seemed to be driven largely by CMV exposure. According to the authors, the approach could potentially be generalized to other disease states and immunological phenotypes. Broadly in line with IMGT annotations, most TCR beta V segments showed up in productive rearrangements about 87% or about 30% of the time in an earlier analysis of several hundred of the donors. A further reported finding was that TCR beta sequences accurately predicted the HLA-A and HLA-B alleles for most subjects in the first cohort. The study gave a list of roughly 150 TCR beta chains associated with cytomegalovirus. When HLA alleles, especially DR and DQ, strongly co-occurred, TCR associations were difficult to assign to individual alleles. Over 15 rarely observed V segments, including chromosome 9 orphons, were excluded from the earlier analysis of almost 600 of the donors because counts were too low. In a later analysis, several top co-occurrence clusters were reported to appear linked to parvovirus B19, influenza, CMV and Epstein-Barr virus. The classifier was reported to diagnose cytomegalovirus status with high specificity and sensitivity in both the original cohort and the validation cohort. The cohort was sequenced for TCR beta chains only, and without alpha or paired-chain data the features that could be detected were limited. In a later analysis, the rate of TCR association differed among HLA loci, with DRB1 alleles having the most associated TCRs and HLA-C alleles having the fewest. CMV serostatus was the only immune exposure information available for the cohort. Correlated functional status among segregating V segments might be attributable to linkage disequilibrium, but an unknown experimental factor could not be ruled out. A later analysis found that HLA-associated TCR beta chains were more clonally expanded and had lower generation probabilities than equally common non-associated chains. The presence/absence analyses assumed that sequencing depth was roughly uniform across donors, and that assumption may not be true. A cluster of highly shared sequence variants was judged likely to represent a technical artifact of the sequencing pipeline. The 87-base-pair reads could not distinguish some IMGT-functional V segments, including TRBV6-2 and TRBV6-3, so those segments were excluded. Specific HLA alleles were associated with 15,000 to 20,000 TCR beta sequences at a false discovery rate of 0.05 in a later analysis. In a later genetic analysis, a missense DCLRE1C variant was associated with V-gene and J-gene trimming of TCR beta chains, and the association was replicated in an independent cohort. Because HLA typing was unavailable for some donors at each locus, only the typed subset was used in association tests. Most TCR sequences were observed very rarely across donors, whereas some public TCRs were present in many individuals. Compared with the approximately 600-donor mean, donors in an Asian-associated ancestry cluster had fewer N-insertions in productive TCRs, according to a later genetic analysis. In vitro tests confirmed that three of the cytomegalovirus-associated TCR beta chains recognize cytomegalovirus antigens.

The CDR3 runs 14 amino acids, cysteine and phenylalanine included. Only the CDR3 region is kept as DNA, spanning 42 bases read in frame from base 1. Library creation used the immunoSEQ multiplex PCR assay. A mixture of 60 forward primers for TCR Vbeta segments and 13 reverse primers for TCR Jbeta segments was used in the multiplex PCR. A multiplex PCR assay on genomic DNA amplified the CDR3 region of rearranged TCR beta genes. Amplified TCR beta libraries were sequenced as 87-base-pair reads on the Illumina HiSeq System. The original methods were these. In a later analysis, some 80 million unique TCR beta chains were counted across the 690 or so repertoires, and some 10 million of these chains were shared by at least two donors. Raw reads were error-corrected and collapsed into unique sequences by a nearest-neighbor algorithm in which closely related sequences were merged to remove PCR and sequencing errors. CDR3 sequences were aligned to IMGT reference sequences to assign V, D and J gene segments. For a sequence to be retained, at least a six-nucleotide match to both a V gene segment and a J gene segment was required. A rearrangement was called productive if the CDR3 had no stop codons and remained in frame with V and J, and every other rearrangement was called non-productive. CDR3 was defined according to IMGT convention as the region running from the second conserved V-encoded cysteine to the conserved J-encoded phenylalanine. In an earlier analysis of more than 550 of the donors, sequences lacking an unambiguous match to a single V gene segment were excluded. An earlier analysis of a few hundred of the donors classified V segments as functional when productive rearrangements were above 56.7% and as segregating when the standard deviation between donors was above 5%. To diagnose cytomegalovirus status from the catalog of TCR beta chain sequences, a statistical classification framework was built. In a later analysis, V and J genes were assigned by comparing TCR nucleotide sequences against IMGT/GENE-DB human TR gene sequences. A later analysis assigned CDR3 sequences and most-parsimonious VDJ recombination scenarios with the TCRdist pipeline. In a later analysis, each TCR beta chain was defined by its CDR3 amino acid sequence together with its V-gene family, and reads lacking a unique V-gene family were excluded. In a later analysis, fewer than 650 highly shared, low-generation-probability nucleotide sequences were removed to address suspected cross-contamination and a sequencing artifact. In a later analysis, a clonal expansion index for each public chain was calculated from normalized within-repertoire ranks of inferred template counts. Generation probabilities in a later analysis came from a VDJ recombination model fitted to out-of-frame rearrangements, and those results were checked against IGoR. A later analysis scored TCR-TCR, TCR-HLA and TCR-CMV co-occurrence with hypergeometric tests, applying a repertoire-size bias correction to TCR pairs. In a later analysis, false discovery rates were estimated by permuting HLA or CMV assignments 20 times. In a later analysis, co-occurring TCRs were grouped with DBSCAN, and TCRdist sequence similarity was added when clustering was performed within HLA-allele-positive subsets. Co-occurrence clustering excluded repertoires with fewer than 30,000 or more than 120,000 public chains, plus five with anomalous nucleotide sharing. Entries here come from immuneACCESS through TCRdb and include only in-frame sequences with V and J called. Some clones fail to appear in such tables; in the studies checked, an unresolved V gene covers under half of the shortfall, and the cause of the remainder is unknown. The D gene and trimming were derived from the DNA, and the V and J assignments and clone size from that table. This sample lists some 150,000 clones; under 85% were detected once. The ten largest clones take up about 2.8% of the sample.

As for this clone: The specificity of this receptor is unknown. No much larger clone is present one base from it, and per-base qualities are unavailable.

The cohort consisted of approximately 670 healthy bone marrow donors. Cohort members were all nominally healthy when sampled, although unrecorded immune exposures were likely present. The donor was CMV seronegative and belonged to the group of several hundred seronegative cohort members. A peripheral blood sample was collected from each donor, and TCR beta sequencing was performed on peripheral blood mononuclear cells. Genomic DNA was extracted from the blood cell samples with the Qiagen DNeasy Blood Extraction Kit. Here the chain combines TRBV21-1 and TRBJ2-1; the table's TRBD1 call for D was not verified on the DNA. TRBV21-1 is assigned pseudogene status. The TCR sequence derives from a man aged 18 to 30 in good health and CMV-seronegative. Sequencing was carried out using PBMCs. Read as DNA, the sequence is TGTGCCAGCAGCAAAGATGACAGCTACAATGAGCAGTTCTTC. This sequence encodes CASSKDDSYNEQFF.